Reported below is one TCR beta chain. No antigen is known for it. One end of the junction does not line up with germline, which may come from a read error. Quantitative barcoded 5'-RACE was used to prepare TCR beta libraries. TCRdb reprocessed the 5' RACE reads via MiXCR and lists one record per CDR3 protein. The sample consists of approximately 350,000 distinct CDR3 sequences, approximately 15% of them appearing once. The source of the sample is a study of CD8 T cells in ankylosing spondylitis. General study points: The clones that were linked to disease were reported to be significantly enriched in matched synovial fluid samples from ankylosing spondylitis patients.

Per germline, CDR1 DFQATT and CDR2 SNEGSKA (reference sequence). The CDR3 has 15 residues. The chain couples TRBV20-1 to TRBJ1-1, with a weak D call TRBD1 (5 bases). The source material was blood, either unsorted or a sorted T cell fraction (not recorded which). The sequence was obtained from a male donor with ankylosing spondylitis or in good health (not recorded which). In nucleotides, the CDR3 is TGCAGTGCTAGCCCCGGGGCGGGGTTGAATACTGAAGCTTTCTTT. This sequence encodes CSASPGAGLNTEAFF.